The rows below give T cell receptor beta chains drawn from one sample of a study of blood T cell repertoires in COVID-19. Sequenced by immunoSEQ multiplex PCR; TCRdb stores in-frame clones only, minus some. The sample has 55,000 to 75,000 clones, 60% to 75% seen once; the top ten hold 35% to 45%. Material for sequencing was peripheral blood. Receptor source: a woman aged 70 to 79 with acute or convalescent COVID-19. The CDR3 runs from the conserved cysteine through the conserved F or W. A D gene is named only where the DNA matches it firmly. Size is omitted from some rows. Given values are once, few, many or a class for expanded clones.

D	size	V	J	CDR3	DNA
TRBD2	medium-sized	TRBV5-1	TRBJ2-1	CASSGPRDYNNEQFF	TGCGCCAGCAGCGGGCCCCGGGACTACAACAATGAGCAGTTCTTC
TRBD1	few	TRBV10-2	TRBJ1-6	CASSESTGYGSPLHF	TGCGCCAGCAGTGAGTCGACAGGGTACGGATCACCCCTCCACTTT
TRBD2	.	TRBV7-2	TRBJ2-7	CASSLETSTTSPYEQYF	TGTGCCAGCAGCTTAGAGACTAGCACTACCTCACCGTACGAGCAGTACTTC
.	.	TRBV27	TRBJ1-5	CASRGRLGNQPQHF	TGTGCCAGCAGAGGCAGGCTGGGCAATCAGCCCCAGCATTTT
.	.	TRBV7-2	TRBJ2-7	CASSLAGAAREQYF	TGTGCCAGCAGCTTAGCGGGCGCCGCCCGGGAGCAGTACTTC
TRBD1	.	TRBV27	TRBJ2-7	CASSLSGTGKNYEQYF	TGTGCCAGCAGTTTATCGGGGACAGGGAAAAACTACGAGCAGTACTTC
TRBD2	few	TRBV30	TRBJ2-3	CAWSVRWAGASDTQYF	TGTGCCTGGAGTGTACGATGGGCGGGAGCGTCAGATACGCAGTATTTT
TRBD2	.	TRBV7-6	TRBJ2-3	CASSLAASGGSTDTQYF	TGTGCCAGCAGCTTAGCGGCTAGCGGGGGTAGCACAGATACGCAGTATTTT
.	.	TRBV23-1	TRBJ2-3	CASSQSAGVDTQYF	TGCGCCAGCAGTCAATCCGCAGGGGTAGATACGCAGTATTTT
.	once	TRBV5-6	TRBJ2-2	CASSLVSGTGELFF	TGTGCCAGCAGCTTGGTGTCGGGCACCGGGGAGCTGTTTTTT
TRBD1	few	TRBV5-6	TRBJ2-7	CASSFSVQGAYEQYF	TGTGCCAGCAGCTTCTCCGTTCAGGGGGCTTACGAGCAGTACTTC
.	.	TRBV15	TRBJ1-2	CATSRVLSPMDGYTF	TGTGCCACCAGCAGAGTCCTTAGCCCAATGGATGGCTACACCTTC
TRBD1	.	TRBV11-2	TRBJ1-1	CASSLADRGYTEAFF	TGTGCCAGCAGCTTAGCGGACAGGGGATACACTGAAGCTTTCTTT
TRBD1	.	TRBV27	TRBJ2-7	CASSIRTGDYYEQYF	TGTGCCAGCAGTATACGGACAGGGGACTACTACGAGCAGTACTTC
TRBD1	few	TRBV5-4	TRBJ1-2	CASGGGTGNYGYTF	TGTGCCAGCGGGGGGGGGACAGGGAACTATGGCTACACCTTC
.	few	TRBV5-1	TRBJ1-1	CASSLVGPNTEAFF	TGCGCCAGCAGCTTGGTCGGTCCGAACACTGAAGCTTTCTTT
.	.	TRBV19	TRBJ2-5	CASSIGPWTGGETQYF	TGTGCCAGTAGTATTGGACCTTGGACTGGCGGGGAGACCCAGTACTTC
.	.	TRBV30	TRBJ2-7	CAWRGNTDEQYF	TGTGCCTGGAGGGGCAATACCGACGAGCAGTACTTC
.	few	TRBV19	TRBJ1-4	CASSLLNEKLFF	TGTGCCAGTAGCCTTTTGAATGAAAAACTGTTTTTT
TRBD1	once	TRBV29-1	TRBJ1-4	CSAEGTDFSTNEKLFF	TGCAGCGCAGAGGGGACAGATTTCTCGACTAATGAAAAACTGTTTTTT
.	.	TRBV28	TRBJ1-1	CASIRGRATEAFF	TGTGCCAGCATACGTGGCAGGGCGACTGAAGCTTTCTTT
TRBD1	.	TRBV9	TRBJ1-2	CASSPNDRDDYTF	TGTGCCAGCAGCCCCAATGACAGGGACGATTACACCTTC
TRBD1	few	TRBV5-8	TRBJ2-7	CASSHRDRGSSYEQYF	TGTGCCAGCAGCCACCGGGACAGGGGGAGCTCCTACGAGCAGTACTTC
TRBD1	.	TRBV29-1	TRBJ2-2	CSYVKGATTGELFF	TGCAGCTATGTTAAGGGGGCGACCACCGGGGAGCTGTTTTTT
TRBD1	.	TRBV18	TRBJ1-1	CASSLGQGQNTEAFF	TGTGCCAGCTCCCTGGGACAGGGGCAGAACACTGAAGCTTTCTTT
TRBD1	.	TRBV14	TRBJ1-1	CASSPPRDRSNTEAFF	TGTGCCAGCAGCCCCCCCCGGGACAGGTCGAACACTGAAGCTTTCTTT
TRBD1	.	TRBV7-9	TRBJ1-2	CASRPSDRAYGYTF	TGTGCCAGCAGGCCCTCGGACAGGGCCTATGGCTACACCTTC
.	few	TRBV5-1	TRBJ1-3	CASSLKTREAGNTIYF	TGCGCCAGCAGCCTCAAAACGCGGGAGGCTGGAAACACCATATATTTT
TRBD2	.	TRBV28	TRBJ2-3	CASSLAGVVKDTQYF	TGTGCCAGCAGTTTAGCGGGAGTGGTTAAAGATACGCAGTATTTT
.	once	TRBV2	TRBJ1-1	CASRTGSPGLAEAFF	TGTGCCAGCAGAACAGGGAGCCCGGGACTAGCTGAAGCTTTCTTT
TRBD1	.	TRBV10-2	TRBJ1-5	CASSVTGASNQPQHF	TGCGCCAGCAGTGTTACAGGGGCTAGCAATCAGCCCCAGCATTTT
TRBD1	.	TRBV6-2/TRBV6-3	TRBJ1-5	CASSRDRYNQPQHF	TGTGCCAGCAGCAGGGACAGGTACAATCAGCCCCAGCATTTT
TRBD1	.	TRBV18	TRBJ1-2	CASSPSDRGAGYTF	TGTGCCAGCTCACCATCAGACAGGGGGGCTGGCTACACCTTC
TRBD1	.	TRBV5-1	TRBJ2-5	CASSLGQGIRLETQYF	TGCGCCAGCAGCTTGGGACAGGGAATCCGTTTGGAGACCCAGTACTTC
.	.	TRBV6-6	TRBJ2-1	CASSYNRARGYEQFF	TGTGCCAGCAGTTACAACCGGGCTAGAGGGTATGAGCAGTTCTTC
.	.	TRBV6-5	TRBJ1-2	CASYQTFYGYTF	TGTGCCAGCTACCAGACATTCTATGGCTACACCTTC
.	.	TRBV5-1	TRBJ1-5	CASSLKGDQPQHF	TGCGCCAGCAGCTTGAAAGGAGATCAGCCCCAGCATTTT
.	.	TRBV18	TRBJ2-5	CASSRAERYQETQYF	TGTGCCAGCTCAAGGGCCGAGCGGTACCAAGAGACCCAGTACTTC
.	once	TRBV14	TRBJ1-1	CASSPLGRRGGTEAFF	TGTGCCAGCAGCCCATTAGGACGGAGAGGGGGCACTGAAGCTTTCTTT
TRBD1	once	TRBV5-4	TRBJ1-1	CASSPGQGRDTEAFF	TGTGCCAGCAGCCCGGGACAGGGGAGGGACACTGAAGCTTTCTTT
.	.	TRBV5-1	TRBJ2-1	CASSVRITGNNEQFF	TGCGCCAGCAGCGTACGAATAACAGGGAACAATGAGCAGTTCTTC